Given below is one TCR beta chain in context. What it binds is unknown. The data were taken from a study of PD-1 blockade in classical Hodgkin lymphoma. Data came from immunoSEQ multiplex PCR; TCRdb stores just in-frame clones and leaves some out. The table has under 95,000 clones, around 90% seen once. Study-wide findings and caveats: Patients newly diagnosed and complete responders had comparable baseline diversity. It was reported that newly diagnosed patients had less baseline TCR diversity than healthy donors. Repertoire difference causes, possibly disease activity or prior therapy, remain undefined. In CD4+ cells, TCR diversity went up significantly by C4D1, but in CD8+ cells it did not.

With 6 bases removed from V and 15 bases from J, the gap between germline ends came to 15 bases. CDR3 length equals 11 residues. Germline lookup yields CDR1 MNHEY and CDR2 SMNVEV (reference sequence). With no exception, relapse followed autologous stem cell transplantation in all patients, and brentuximab vedotin exposure varied. Sequencing used peripheral blood mononuclear cells (PBMCs), obtained before the second cycle of nivolumab. The rearrangement joins TRBV27 to TRBJ2-1; no reliable D call. The TCR originated in a human donor with classical Hodgkin lymphoma. This CDR3 reads CASSLGPRAFF. For the CDR3, the DNA is TGTGCCAGCAGCCTTGGGCCCCGAGCGTTCTTC.